This T cell receptor beta chain was recovered during a study of T cells in Graves' hyperthyroidism and ophthalmopathy. Amplification of TCR beta CDR3 regions used RNA as the template. HTBI primers drove first-round RT-PCR of the TCR CDR3. TCRdb analysed the multiplex PCR reads with MiXCR anew, one entry per CDR3 protein. The repertoire holds over 150,000 distinct CDR3 sequences, with more than 15% as singletons. The sequence came from a woman in her forties or fifties with Graves' hyperthyroidism. Sequencing was performed on blood.

The CDR3 DNA sequence: TGTGCCAGCAGTTTCCCAGGGGACGGCTACACCTTC. Its protein product is CASSFPGDGYTF. V and J are TRBV12-3 or TRBV12-4 and TRBJ1-2, with a possible D match to TRBD1 (6 bases). This CDR3 contains 12 residues. V gave up 3 bases and J gave up 8 bases, with 10 bases separating them.